The following is a T cell receptor (beta chain) sequence with its context. The antigen remains undetermined. This sample stems from a study of cytomegalovirus exposure and HLA in healthy donors. Whole-study results and caveats: With DRB1 most and HLA-C fewest, TCR association rates differed between HLA loci in a later analysis. Earlier findings revealed that most TCR beta V segments proved productive either about 87% or about 30% of the time. The study carried out a later analysis of TCR beta sequences. It associated about 15,000 of them with specific HLA alleles at a false discovery rate of 0.05.

60 Vbeta and 13 Jbeta primers were used in PCR. Assay used: immunoSEQ multiplex PCR; TCRdb lists only in-frame clones, some missing. Of about 62,000 clones listed, 87% are singletons. The sequenced sample was PBMCs. The sequence was collected from a man aged 18 to 35 in good health and CMV-seronegative.

The CDR3 loop reads CASSLSRQGDATGELFF. The DNA for the CDR3 is TGCGCCAGCAGCTTGTCGCGTCAGGGGGATGCCACCGGGGAGCTGTTTTTT. The chain couples TRBV5-1 to TRBJ2-2, with TRBD1 identical over 7 bases. Germline V lookup: CDR1 SGHRS, CDR2 YFSETQ. This CDR3 is built from 17 residues. J was trimmed by 4 bases and V by 1 base; bases with no gene match: 10.